Following are 27 T cell receptor beta chains from one sample sequenced in a study of shared clonotypes between healthy human individuals. The naive CD8 fraction comprised CD45RO-negative cells positively selected for CCR7 and excluded terminally differentiated effector memory CD45RA+ cells. TCRdb's copy holds only in-frame clones and misses some; the assay was immunoSEQ multiplex PCR. This repertoire shows some 2 million clones, approximately 94% found once; its top ten account for 0.85% to 1.2%. The sample comprised naive CD8+ T cells sorted from blood. Receptors originate from a man between 18 and 29 years old in good health.

The chain carries TRBV18 and TRBJ2-7; TRBD1 aligns across 7 bases. Germline V lookup: CDR1 KGHSH, CDR2 LQKENI. This CDR3 comprises 12 residues. J was trimmed by 10 bases and V by 8 bases; bases with no gene match: 11. The CDR3 nucleotides read TGTGCCAGCGCCCAGACAGGGATCGAACAGTACTTC. Protein: CASAQTGIEQYF.

This chain uses TRBV7-9 with TRBJ2-5, with D maybe TRBD1 (5 bases). The CDR3 totals 16 residues. Trimming cost V 4 bases and J 3 bases, with 18 bases left between them. CDR1 is SEHNR and CDR2 is FQNEAQ in the germline V gene (reference sequence). Here the CDR3 DNA reads TGTGCCAGCAGCTCCTTTCAGGGTAATCAAGAAGAGACCCAGTACTTC. It codes for CASSSFQGNQEETQYF.

The CDR3 sequence is CAWTWGAEYNEQFF. CDR3 DNA: TGTGCCTGGACGTGGGGGGCGGAGTACAATGAGCAGTTCTTC. The J gene is TRBJ2-1, the V gene TRBV30; D tentatively fits TRBD1 or TRBD2 (6 bases each). Germline assignment: CDR1 GTSNPN and CDR2 SVGIG (reference sequence). CDR3 size: 14 residues. V shed 4 bases and J shed 4 bases, with 14 bases lying between them.

This clone appeared once. This chain uses TRBV7-8 with TRBJ1-5; D gene ambiguous. Looked up from germline, CDR1 is SGHVS and CDR2 is FQNEAQ. The V and J ends lost 9 bases and 3 bases respectively, with 12 bases between them. The CDR3 runs to 13 residues. The chain's CDR3 is CASARVDNQPQHF. The CDR3 nucleotides are TGTGCCAGTGCAAGGGTCGACAATCAGCCCCAGCATTTT.

This chain connects TRBV12-5 to TRBJ2-3, with D unclear. The CDR3 runs 14 residues. V was cut by 6 bases and J by 2 bases, with 12 bases left in between. Germline loops: CDR1 LGHNT, CDR2 FRNRAP. This chain's CDR3 is CASGDQSNTDTQYF. For the CDR3, the DNA is TGTGCTAGTGGGGATCAATCGAACACAGATACGCAGTATTTT.

V usage is TRBV21-1 and J usage is TRBJ1-5. TRBV21-1 is shown as a pseudogene. CDR3 length equals 19 residues. The CDR3 bases are TGTGCCAGCAGCAAAGGATCGGTGGCGCCAGATCAGCTACCCCAAGGTAAGCATTTT. The encoded protein is CASSKGSVAPDQLPQGKHF.

This clone appeared once. V usage is TRBV13 and J usage is TRBJ1-1; D is undetermined. Trimming shortened V by 1 base and J by 1 base, and 4 bases separated the two germline ends. CDR1 and CDR2 (germline): PRHDT, FYEKMQ (reference sequence). This CDR3 is built from 13 residues. CDR3 protein: CASSLVSNTEAFF. DNA of the CDR3: TGTGCCAGCAGCTTAGTTTCGAACACTGAAGCTTTCTTT.

This clone occurred once. V and J are TRBV19 and TRBJ1-2; D possibly corresponds to TRBD1 (6 bases). Trimming took 9 bases from V and 0 from J, leaving 17 bases between them. The CDR3 consists of 15 residues. Germline lookup yields CDR1 LNHDA and CDR2 SQIVND (reference sequence). The CDR3 nucleotides are TGTGCCAGCGAGTCGTGGACAGCCGCTAACTATGGCTACACCTTC. This gives the protein CASESWTAANYGYTF.

The CDR3 region has the DNA TGTGCCAGCAGCCAAGAACTCAGACAGGGGGAGCTGTTTTTT. This sequence encodes CASSQELRQGELFF. The chain has TRBV14 and TRBJ2-2; tentatively, D is TRBD1 (5 bases). The germline gives CDR1 SGHDN, CDR2 FVKESK. V lost 0 bases, J lost 8 bases, and 10 bases lay in between. The CDR3 length is 14 residues.

This chain links TRBV27 with TRBJ2-2, with 11 positions matching TRBD2. With 0 bases clipped from V and 8 bases from J, the junction kept 5 bases outside the gene matches. Germline V gene sequence: CDR1 MNHEY, CDR2 SMNVEV (reference sequence). The CDR3 loop spans 16 amino acids. CDR3 DNA: TGTGCCAGCAGTTTATCGACGCTAGCGGGGGGTGGGGAGCTGTTTTTT. Protein: CASSLSTLAGGGELFF.

The chain combines TRBV7-9 with TRBJ2-1; TRBD1 might be the D (7 bases). V lost 5 bases to trimming and J lost 3 bases, with 17 bases between them. Germline CDR1 SEHNR, CDR2 FQNEAQ (reference sequence). The CDR3 has 16 residues. CDR3 sequence: CASSQTTGTHYNEQFF. Here the CDR3 DNA reads TGTGCCAGCAGCCAGACGACAGGGACTCACTACAATGAGCAGTTCTTC.

In nucleotides, the CDR3 is TGCGCCAGCAGCCGTATGACAGGGTCGGTCTCCTACGAGCAGTACTTC. Its protein product is CASSRMTGSVSYEQYF. The rearrangement links TRBV4-1 to TRBJ2-7, with TRBD1 identical over 7 bases. After removal of 4 bases from V and 0 bases from J, the junction contained 9 bases not matched to a gene. CDR1 is MGHRA and CDR2 is YSYEKL in the germline V gene. The CDR3 contains 16 residues.

With regard to this clone: Other DNA sequences of this sample code for an identical CDR3. The chain recombines TRBV5-1 with TRBJ2-7; D may be TRBD1 (6 bases). CDR3 length equals 12 residues. In germline, CDR1 is SGHRS, CDR2 YFSETQ. Between the trimmed V and J ends, which lost 3 bases and 3 bases, there was a span of 7 bases. The CDR3 reads CASSSTGYEQYF. CDR3 nucleotides: TGCGCCAGCAGCTCGACAGGCTACGAGCAGTACTTC.

The CDR3 here is CASNPPGLGGETQYF. The CDR3 bases are TGTGCCAGCAACCCCCCGGGACTAGGGGGCGAGACCCAGTACTTC. The rearrangement joins TRBV27 to TRBJ2-5, with D possibly being TRBD2 (8 bases). Germline CDR1 MNHEY, CDR2 SMNVEV (reference sequence). The CDR3 is 15 amino acids. The germline V and J ends were trimmed by 7 bases and 5 bases, with 20 bases remaining between them.

V usage is TRBV27 and J usage is TRBJ2-1, with a possible D match to TRBD2 (6 bases). CDR1 and CDR2 from the germline V gene are MNHEY and SMNVEV (reference sequence). V was trimmed by 2 bases and J by 0 bases, leaving 11 bases between them. The CDR3 covers 16 residues. CDR3 residues: CASSLAGTSSYNEQFF. CDR3 nucleotides: TGTGCCAGCAGTTTAGCGGGGACGAGCTCCTACAATGAGCAGTTCTTC.

CDR3 residues: CARSLEVDQPQHF. The DNA of the CDR3 is TGTGCCAGAAGCTTGGAGGTTGATCAGCCCCAGCATTTT. The gene calls are TRBV5-3 and TRBJ1-5; D ambiguous. TRBV5-3 belongs to the ORF category, with a function that is uncertain. Between the trimmed V and J ends, which lost 0 bases and 5 bases, there was a span of 6 bases. The CDR3 contains 13 residues.

The genes are TRBV9 and TRBJ2-1, with TRBD2 matching 8 bases. With V trimmed by 1 base and J by 0 bases, 9 bases remained unmatched. Germline V CDR1 and CDR2: SGDLS, YYNGEE. The CDR3 runs to 18 residues. Here the CDR3 DNA reads TGTGCCAGCAGCGTACCCAGCGGGAGAGGCGTCTCCTACAATGAGCAGTTCTTC. It specifies CASSVPSGRGVSYNEQFF.

This chain uses TRBV19 with TRBJ2-6; D is tentatively TRBD1 or TRBD2 (5 bases each). Trimming removed 5 bases from V and 0 bases from J, with 11 bases in between. There are 16 residues in the CDR3. Germline values: CDR1 LNHDA, CDR2 SQIVND (reference sequence). The CDR3 spells CASSPGPGSGANVLTF. The CDR3 nucleotides read TGTGCCAGTAGTCCGGGACCCGGCTCTGGGGCCAACGTCCTGACTTTC.

The chain couples TRBV13 to TRBJ2-7; TRBD2 aligns across 11 bases. The CDR3 is 16 residues long. V dropped 2 bases and J dropped 4; count of bases not matched to a gene: 7. Germline assignment: CDR1 PRHDT and CDR2 FYEKMQ (reference sequence). The CDR3, as DNA: TGTGCCAGCAGCTTACTCACTAGCGGGGGTTGGTACGAGCAGTACTTC. This encodes CASSLLTSGGWYEQYF. The variable domain in full, with the rest retrieved from reference TRBV13 and TRBJ2-7, is AAGVIQSPRHLIKEKRETATLKCYPIPRHDTVYWYQQGPGQDPQFLISFYEKMQSDKGSIPDRFSAQQFSDYHSELNMSSLELGDSALYFCASSLLTSGGWYEQYFGPGTRLTVT.

This chain uses TRBV6-6 with TRBJ2-7; 14 nucleotides match TRBD2. V lost 0 bases to trimming and J lost 6 bases; unmatched junction nucleotides: 1. Germline CDR1 is MNHNY and CDR2 is SVGAGI (reference sequence). The CDR3 sequence is 15 residues long. The CDR3 bases are TGTGCCAGCAGTTACTCAGGGACTAGCGGGAGCGAGCAGTACTTC. Translated, it gives CASSYSGTSGSEQYF.

The chain couples TRBV4-1 to TRBJ2-3, with 8 bases that match TRBD1. Losses at the gene ends were 3 bases for V and 4 bases for J; bases not matched to a gene: 9. This CDR3 has 16 amino acids. Germline CDR1 reads MGHRA; CDR2 reads YSYEKL. The CDR3 bases are TGCGCCAGCAGCCACGAAAGACAGGGGTTTGCAGATACGCAGTATTTT. Translated, it gives CASSHERQGFADTQYF.

The J gene is TRBJ1-1, the V gene TRBV7-9, with 8 bases aligning to TRBD1. Per germline, CDR1 SEHNR and CDR2 FQNEAQ (reference sequence). Losses at the gene ends were 4 bases for V and 7 bases for J; bases not matched to a gene: 8. This CDR3 is 14 amino acids long. As DNA, the CDR3 is TGTGCCAGCAGCTCGCCGACCGACAGGGGTGAAGCTTTCTTT. Translated, it gives CASSSPTDRGEAFF.

CDR3 nucleotide sequence: TGTGCCTGGACCCCAGGGGGGGCTGAAGCTTTCTTT. Translated, it gives CAWTPGGAEAFF. The rearrangement uses TRBV30 and TRBJ1-1; 7 bases fit TRBD1. This CDR3 is 12 amino acids long. Trimming removed 4 bases from V and 6 bases from J; junction bases left unmatched: 5. In germline, CDR1 is GTSNPN, CDR2 SVGIG (reference sequence). Supplemented by reference TRBV30 and TRBJ1-1, the full variable domain reads SQTIHQWPATLVQPVGSPLSLECTVEGTSNPNLYWYRQAAGRGLQLLFYSVGIGQISSEVPQNLSASRPQDRQFILSSKKLLLSDSGFYLCAWTPGGAEAFFGQGTRLTVV.

The chain couples TRBV10-2 to TRBJ2-3; 8 positions match TRBD2. J was trimmed by 1 base and V by 11 bases; bases with no gene match: 11. CDR3 length equals 15 residues. Germline V lookup: CDR1 WSHSY, CDR2 SAAADI. Written as DNA, the CDR3 is TGCGCCCGCTCGGGGGGGCCTTCCGGCACAGATACGCAGTATTTT. Amino acid sequence: CARSGGPSGTDTQYF.

The genes are TRBV5-1 and TRBJ2-1; D assignment may be TRBD1 or TRBD2 (5 bases each). Germline V gene sequence: CDR1 SGHRS, CDR2 YFSETQ. The CDR3 has 15 residues. V gave up 0 bases and J gave up 4 bases, with 11 bases separating them. CDR3 sequence reads: CASSLAGSRYNEQFF. The CDR3 DNA reads TGCGCCAGCAGCTTGGCAGGGAGTCGGTACAATGAGCAGTTCTTC. The whole variable domain, remainder taken from reference TRBV5-1 and TRBJ2-1, is KAGVTQTPRYLIKTRGQQVTLSCSPISGHRSVSWYQQTPGQGLQFLFEYFSETQRNKGNFPGRFSGRQFSNSRSEMNVSTLELGDSALYLCASSLAGSRYNEQFFGPGTRLTVL.

As for this clone: The junction and the germline gene differ at one end; a read error may be behind it. The chain couples TRBV4-1 to TRBJ2-7, with 8 bases that match TRBD2. Per the germline V gene, CDR1 is MGHRA and CDR2 is YSYEKL. CDR3 length equals 13 residues. In DNA, the CDR3 is TGCGCCAGCAGCCATCCCGGGGGGGACGAGCACTACTTC. It translates to CASSHPGGDEHYF.

The chain combines TRBV6-1 with TRBJ2-7, with 7 nucleotides matching TRBD2. Germline assignment: CDR1 MNHNS and CDR2 SASEGT. This CDR3 has 15 amino acids. V was pared by 1 base and J by 3 bases, with 6 bases of the junction left unmatched. The CDR3 region is CASSEGRLAVYEQYF. The CDR3 region has the DNA TGTGCCAGCAGTGAAGGTAGGCTAGCGGTCTACGAGCAGTACTTC.